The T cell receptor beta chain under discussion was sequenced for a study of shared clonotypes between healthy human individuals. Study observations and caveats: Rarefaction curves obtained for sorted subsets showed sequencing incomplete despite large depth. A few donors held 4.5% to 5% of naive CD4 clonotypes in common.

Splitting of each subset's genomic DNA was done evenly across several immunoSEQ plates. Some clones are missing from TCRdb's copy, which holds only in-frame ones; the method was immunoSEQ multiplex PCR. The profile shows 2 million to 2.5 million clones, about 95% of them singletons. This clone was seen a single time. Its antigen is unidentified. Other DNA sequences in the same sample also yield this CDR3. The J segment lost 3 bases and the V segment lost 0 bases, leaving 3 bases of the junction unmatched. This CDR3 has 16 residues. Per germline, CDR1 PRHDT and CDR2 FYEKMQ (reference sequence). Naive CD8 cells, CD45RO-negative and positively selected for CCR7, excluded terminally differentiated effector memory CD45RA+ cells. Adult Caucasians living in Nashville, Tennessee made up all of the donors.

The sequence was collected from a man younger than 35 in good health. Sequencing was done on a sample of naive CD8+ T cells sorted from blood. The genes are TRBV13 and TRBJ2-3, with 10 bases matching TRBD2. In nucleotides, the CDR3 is TGTGCCAGCAGCTTAGGACTAGCGGGACTTACAGATACGCAGTATTTT. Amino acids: CASSLGLAGLTDTQYF.